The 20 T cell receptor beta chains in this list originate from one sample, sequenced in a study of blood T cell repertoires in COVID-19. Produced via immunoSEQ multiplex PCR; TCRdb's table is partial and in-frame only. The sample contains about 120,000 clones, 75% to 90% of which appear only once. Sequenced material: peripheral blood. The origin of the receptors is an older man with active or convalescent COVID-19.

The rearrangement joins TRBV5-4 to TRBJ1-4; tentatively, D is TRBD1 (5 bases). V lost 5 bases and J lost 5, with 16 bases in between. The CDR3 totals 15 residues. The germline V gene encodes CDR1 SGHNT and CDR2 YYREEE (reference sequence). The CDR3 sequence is CASSLTGTGNEKLFF. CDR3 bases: TGTGCCAGCAGTCTTACAGGCACCGGGAATGAAAAACTGTTTTTT.

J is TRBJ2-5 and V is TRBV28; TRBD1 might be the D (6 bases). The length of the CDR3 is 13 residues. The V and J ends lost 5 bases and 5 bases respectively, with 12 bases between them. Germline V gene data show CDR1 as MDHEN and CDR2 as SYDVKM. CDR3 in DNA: TGTGCCAGCAGTCCGTGGGGGCGGGAGACCCAGTACTTC. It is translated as CASSPWGRETQYF.

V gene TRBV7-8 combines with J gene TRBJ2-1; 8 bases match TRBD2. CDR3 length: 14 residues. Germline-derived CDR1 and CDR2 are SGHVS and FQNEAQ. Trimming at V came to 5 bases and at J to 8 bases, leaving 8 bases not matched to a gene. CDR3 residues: CASSQQAGVDEQFF. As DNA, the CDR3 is TGTGCCAGCAGCCAGCAAGCGGGAGTTGATGAGCAGTTCTTC.

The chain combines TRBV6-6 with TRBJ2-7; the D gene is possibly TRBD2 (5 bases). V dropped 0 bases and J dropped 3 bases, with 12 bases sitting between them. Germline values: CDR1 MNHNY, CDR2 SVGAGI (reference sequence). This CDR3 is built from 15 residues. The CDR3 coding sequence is TGTGCCAGCAGTTACTCTCGGGGAAGGAGCTACGAGCAGTACTTC. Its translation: CASSYSRGRSYEQYF.

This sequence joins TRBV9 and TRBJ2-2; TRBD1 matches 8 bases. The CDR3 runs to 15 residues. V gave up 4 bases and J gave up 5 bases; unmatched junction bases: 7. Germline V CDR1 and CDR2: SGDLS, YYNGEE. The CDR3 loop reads CASSIQGAGTGELFF. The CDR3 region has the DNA TGTGCCAGCAGCATTCAGGGGGCCGGTACCGGGGAGCTGTTTTTT.

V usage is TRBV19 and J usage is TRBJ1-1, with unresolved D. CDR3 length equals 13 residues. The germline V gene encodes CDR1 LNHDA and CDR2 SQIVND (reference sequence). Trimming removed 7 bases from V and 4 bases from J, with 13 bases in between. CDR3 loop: CASKGRGFTEAFF. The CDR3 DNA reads TGTGCCAGTAAGGGCCGGGGATTCACTGAAGCTTTCTTT.

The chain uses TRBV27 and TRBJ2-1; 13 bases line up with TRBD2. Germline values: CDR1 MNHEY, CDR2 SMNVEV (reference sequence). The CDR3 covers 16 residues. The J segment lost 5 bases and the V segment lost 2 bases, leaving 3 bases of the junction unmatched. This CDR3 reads CASSLGGLAGDNEQFF. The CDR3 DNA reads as TGTGCCAGCAGTTTAGGAGGACTAGCGGGAGACAATGAGCAGTTCTTC.

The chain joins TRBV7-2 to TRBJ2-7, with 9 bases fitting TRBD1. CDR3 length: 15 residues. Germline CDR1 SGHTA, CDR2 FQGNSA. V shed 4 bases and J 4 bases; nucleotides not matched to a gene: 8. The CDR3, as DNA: TGTGCCAGCAGCTCCGCCGGGACAGGGCCGTACGAGCAGTACTTC. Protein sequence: CASSSAGTGPYEQYF.

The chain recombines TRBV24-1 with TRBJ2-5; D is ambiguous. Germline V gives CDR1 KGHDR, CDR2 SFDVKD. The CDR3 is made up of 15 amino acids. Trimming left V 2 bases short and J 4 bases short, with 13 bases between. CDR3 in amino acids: CATSDSPDLSETQYF. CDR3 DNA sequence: TGTGCCACCAGTGATTCGCCTGACTTATCAGAGACCCAGTACTTC.

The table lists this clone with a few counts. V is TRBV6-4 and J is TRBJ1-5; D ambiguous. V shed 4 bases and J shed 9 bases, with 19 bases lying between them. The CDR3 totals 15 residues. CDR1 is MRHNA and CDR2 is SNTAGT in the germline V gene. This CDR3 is CASSAEAGSVLPQHF. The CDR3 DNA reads TGTGCCAGCAGTGCCGAGGCGGGGAGCGTGCTGCCCCAGCATTTT.

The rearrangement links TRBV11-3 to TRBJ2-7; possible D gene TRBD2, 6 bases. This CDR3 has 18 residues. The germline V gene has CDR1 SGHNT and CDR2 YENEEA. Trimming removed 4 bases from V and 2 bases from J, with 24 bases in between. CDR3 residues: CASSSLVGRLALTYEQYF. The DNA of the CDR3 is TGTGCCAGCAGCTCCTTAGTGGGGAGGCTAGCGCTTACCTACGAGCAGTACTTC.

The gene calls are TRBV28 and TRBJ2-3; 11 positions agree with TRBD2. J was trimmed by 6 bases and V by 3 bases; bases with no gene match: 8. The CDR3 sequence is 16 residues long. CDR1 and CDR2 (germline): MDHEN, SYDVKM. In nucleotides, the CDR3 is TGTGCCAGCAGTTTGTTCCTAGCGGGAGGAAAGGATACGCAGTATTTT. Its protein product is CASSLFLAGGKDTQYF.

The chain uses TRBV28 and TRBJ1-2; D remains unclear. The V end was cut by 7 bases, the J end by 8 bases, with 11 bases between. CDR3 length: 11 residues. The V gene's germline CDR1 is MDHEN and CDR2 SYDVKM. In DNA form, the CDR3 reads TGTGCCAGCACCCGCGGCGGCGGCTACACCTTC. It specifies CASTRGGGYTF.

CDR3 amino acids: CASRGPGQGRREKLFF. DNA of the CDR3: TGTGCCAGCAGGGGTCCGGGACAGGGACGGAGGGAAAAACTGTTTTTT. V gene TRBV28 combines with J gene TRBJ1-4; the match to TRBD1 covers 9 bases. This CDR3 is built from 16 residues. Trimming at V came to 6 bases and at J to 8 bases, leaving 13 bases not matched to a gene. CDR1 is MDHEN, CDR2 SYDVKM, per germline.

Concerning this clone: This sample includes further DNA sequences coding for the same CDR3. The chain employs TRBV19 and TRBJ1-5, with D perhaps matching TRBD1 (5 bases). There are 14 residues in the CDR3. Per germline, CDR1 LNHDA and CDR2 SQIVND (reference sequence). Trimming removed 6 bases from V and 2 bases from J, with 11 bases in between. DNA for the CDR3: TGTGCCAGTAGCGGAACAGGAGGCAATCAGCCCCAGCATTTT. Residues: CASSGTGGNQPQHF.

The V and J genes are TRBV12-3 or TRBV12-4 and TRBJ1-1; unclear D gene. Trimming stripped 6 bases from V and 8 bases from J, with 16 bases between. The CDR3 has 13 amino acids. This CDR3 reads CASRKPGFLEAFF. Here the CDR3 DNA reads TGTGCCAGCAGGAAACCGGGATTTCTAGAAGCTTTCTTT.

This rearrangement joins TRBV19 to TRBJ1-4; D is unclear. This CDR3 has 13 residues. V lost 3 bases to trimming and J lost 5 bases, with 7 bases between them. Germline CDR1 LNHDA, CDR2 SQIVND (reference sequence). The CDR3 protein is CASSINSNEKLFF. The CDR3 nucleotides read TGTGCCAGTAGTATCAACAGCAATGAAAAACTGTTTTTT.

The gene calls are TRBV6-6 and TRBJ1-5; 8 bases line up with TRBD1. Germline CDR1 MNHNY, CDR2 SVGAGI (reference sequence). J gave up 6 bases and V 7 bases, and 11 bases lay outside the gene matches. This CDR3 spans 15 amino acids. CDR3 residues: CASTKGGQGGQPQHF. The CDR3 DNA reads TGTGCCAGCACCAAGGGAGGACAGGGCGGTCAGCCCCAGCATTTT.

The CDR3 reads CASSYRGPYNEQFF. The CDR3 DNA reads TGTGCCAGCAGCTACAGGGGACCCTACAATGAGCAGTTCTTC. The V and J genes are TRBV5-6 and TRBJ2-1; 7 bases are a match to TRBD1. The V gene's germline CDR1 is SGHDT and CDR2 YYEEEE. The CDR3 consists of 14 residues. Trimming took 3 bases from V and 2 from J; bases not matched to a gene: 2. Variable domain in full (rest from reference TRBV5-6 and TRBJ2-1): DAGVTQSPTHLIKTRGQQVTLRCSPKSGHDTVSWYQQALGQGPQFIFQYYEEEERQRGNFPDRFSGHQFPNYSSELNVNALLLGDSALYLCASSYRGPYNEQFFGPGTRLTVL.

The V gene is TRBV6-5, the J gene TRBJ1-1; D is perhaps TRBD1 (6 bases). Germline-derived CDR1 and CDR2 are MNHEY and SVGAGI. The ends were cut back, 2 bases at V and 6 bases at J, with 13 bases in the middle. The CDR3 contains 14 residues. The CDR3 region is CASSYTTGWAEAFF. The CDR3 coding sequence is TGTGCCAGCAGTTACACAACAGGGTGGGCTGAAGCTTTCTTT.